This T cell receptor beta chain was identified in a study of T cell repertoires in cytomegalovirus infection. Study-wide background: Matching HLA type, along with CMV infection, was indicated by public TCR beta signatures. General study results and limits: Dominant in the ex vivo response were TCR beta clonotypes restricted by HLA-C and specific for CMV. The study identified carriers of CMV plus the relevant HLA from cumulative public TCR beta family frequency.

V shed 4 bases and J 9 bases; nucleotides not matched to a gene: 26. The CDR3 consists of 19 residues. The germline V gene has CDR1 DFQATT and CDR2 SNEGSKA (reference sequence). TCRdb reanalysed the reads using MiXCR and keeps one entry per CDR3 protein. The table has roughly 600,000 distinct CDR3 sequences, approximately 24% seen once. There are a few counts of this clonotype. Its matching antigen is unknown. The TCR was taken from a human donor in good health (CMV status not recorded). Some clones in this sample may be carry-over from other donors' samples. Source material: CD8+ T cells from PBMCs. The J gene is TRBJ2-5, the V gene TRBV20-1; 10 bases agree with TRBD2. The CDR3 nucleotides read TGCAGTGCTAACTTATTCGGCCTAGCGGGGGTCAACCCACTCTTGCCCCAGTACTTC. Translation: CSANLFGLAGVNPLLPQYF.